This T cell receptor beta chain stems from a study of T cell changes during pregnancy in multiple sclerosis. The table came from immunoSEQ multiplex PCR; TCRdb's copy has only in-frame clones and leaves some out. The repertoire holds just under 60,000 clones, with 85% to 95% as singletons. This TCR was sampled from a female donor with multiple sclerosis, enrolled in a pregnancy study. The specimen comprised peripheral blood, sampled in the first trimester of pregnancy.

The CDR3 spells CASSQGWGGNSPLHF. Written as DNA, the CDR3 is TGCGCCAGCAGCCAAGGATGGGGAGGTAATTCACCCCTCCACTTT. This chain joins TRBV4-3 and TRBJ1-6; no firm D call. The CDR3 has 15 residues. CDR1 is LGHNA and CDR2 is YSLEER in the germline V gene. Trimming took off 1 base at V and 6 bases at J, with 10 bases between the two ends.